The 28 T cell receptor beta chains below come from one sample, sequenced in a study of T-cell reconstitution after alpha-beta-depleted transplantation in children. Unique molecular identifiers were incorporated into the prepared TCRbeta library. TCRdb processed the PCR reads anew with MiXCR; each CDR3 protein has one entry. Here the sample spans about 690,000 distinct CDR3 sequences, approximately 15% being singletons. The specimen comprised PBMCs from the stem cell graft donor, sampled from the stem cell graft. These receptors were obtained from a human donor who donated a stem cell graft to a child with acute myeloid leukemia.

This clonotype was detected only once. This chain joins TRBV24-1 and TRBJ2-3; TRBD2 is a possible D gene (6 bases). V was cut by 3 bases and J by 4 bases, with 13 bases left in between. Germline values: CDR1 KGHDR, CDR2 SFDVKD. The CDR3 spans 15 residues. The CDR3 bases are TGTGCCACCAGTGATCGCGGGGACTGCTCAGATACGCAGTATTTT. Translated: CATSDRGDCSDTQYF.

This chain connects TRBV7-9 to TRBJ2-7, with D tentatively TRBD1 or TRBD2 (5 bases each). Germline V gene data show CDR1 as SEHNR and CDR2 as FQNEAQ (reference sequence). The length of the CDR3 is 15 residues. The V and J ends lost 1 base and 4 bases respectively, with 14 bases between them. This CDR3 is CASSLVAWDGYEQYF. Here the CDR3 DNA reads TGTGCCAGCAGCTTAGTAGCGTGGGACGGGTACGAGCAGTACTTC.

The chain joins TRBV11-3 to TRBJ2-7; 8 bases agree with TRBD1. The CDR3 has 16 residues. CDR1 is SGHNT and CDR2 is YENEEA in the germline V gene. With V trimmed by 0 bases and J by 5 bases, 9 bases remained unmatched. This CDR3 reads CASSLEGQALDDEQYF. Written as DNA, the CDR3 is TGTGCCAGCAGCTTAGAGGGACAGGCTTTGGACGACGAGCAGTACTTC.

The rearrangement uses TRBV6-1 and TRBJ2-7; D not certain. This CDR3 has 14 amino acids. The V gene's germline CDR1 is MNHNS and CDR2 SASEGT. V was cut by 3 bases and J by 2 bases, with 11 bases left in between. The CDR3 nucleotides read TGTGCCAGCAGTGAGGGATTGGCTACCTACGAGCAGTACGTC. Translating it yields CASSEGLATYEQYV.

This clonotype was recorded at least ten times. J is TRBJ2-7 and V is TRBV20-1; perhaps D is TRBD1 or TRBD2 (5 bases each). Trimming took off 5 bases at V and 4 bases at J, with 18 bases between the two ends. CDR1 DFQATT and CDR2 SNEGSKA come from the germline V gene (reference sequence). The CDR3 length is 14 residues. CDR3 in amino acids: CSAQTPGTGYEQYF. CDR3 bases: TGCAGTGCTCAAACTCCCGGGACGGGATACGAGCAGTACTTC.

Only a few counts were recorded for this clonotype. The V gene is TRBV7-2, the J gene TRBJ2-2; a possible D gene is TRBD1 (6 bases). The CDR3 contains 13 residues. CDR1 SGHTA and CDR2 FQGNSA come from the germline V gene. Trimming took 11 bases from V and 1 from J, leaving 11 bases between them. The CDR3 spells CAGRTVNTGELFF. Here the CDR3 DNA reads TGTGCCGGCCGGACAGTGAACACCGGGGAGCTGTTTTTT.

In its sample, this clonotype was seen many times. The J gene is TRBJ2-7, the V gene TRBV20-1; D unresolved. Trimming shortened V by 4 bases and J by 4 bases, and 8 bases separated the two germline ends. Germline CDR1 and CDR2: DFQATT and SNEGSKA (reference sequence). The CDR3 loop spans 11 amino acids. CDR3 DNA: TGCAGTGCTAAGGACGGGTACGAGCAGTACGTC. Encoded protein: CSAKDGYEQYV.

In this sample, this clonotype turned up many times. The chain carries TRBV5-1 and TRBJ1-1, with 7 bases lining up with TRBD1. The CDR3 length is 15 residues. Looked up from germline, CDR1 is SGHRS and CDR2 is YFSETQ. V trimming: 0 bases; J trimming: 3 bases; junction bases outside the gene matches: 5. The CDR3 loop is CASSLGQGRYTEAFF. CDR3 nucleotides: TGCGCCAGCAGCTTGGGACAGGGAAGGTACACTGAAGCTTTCTTT. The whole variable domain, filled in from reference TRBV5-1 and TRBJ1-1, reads KAGVTQTPRYLIKTRGQQVTLSCSPISGHRSVSWYQQTPGQGLQFLFEYFSETQRNKGNFPGRFSGRQFSNSRSEMNVSTLELGDSALYLCASSLGQGRYTEAFFGQGTRLTVV.

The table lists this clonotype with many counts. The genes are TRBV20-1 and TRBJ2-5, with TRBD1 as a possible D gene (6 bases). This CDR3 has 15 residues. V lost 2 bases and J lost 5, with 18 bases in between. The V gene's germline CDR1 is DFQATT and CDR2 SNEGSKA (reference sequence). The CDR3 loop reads CSARLGTINFETQYF. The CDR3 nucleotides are TGCAGTGCTAGACTCGGGACAATCAACTTTGAGACCCAGTACTTC.

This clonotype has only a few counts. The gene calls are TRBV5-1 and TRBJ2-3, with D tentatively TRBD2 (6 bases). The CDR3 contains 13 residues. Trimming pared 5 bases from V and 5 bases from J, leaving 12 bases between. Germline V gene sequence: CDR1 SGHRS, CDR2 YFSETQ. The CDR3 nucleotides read TGCGCCAGCAGTGGAGTGGGGGGAGATACGCAGTATTTT. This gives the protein CASSGVGGDTQYF.

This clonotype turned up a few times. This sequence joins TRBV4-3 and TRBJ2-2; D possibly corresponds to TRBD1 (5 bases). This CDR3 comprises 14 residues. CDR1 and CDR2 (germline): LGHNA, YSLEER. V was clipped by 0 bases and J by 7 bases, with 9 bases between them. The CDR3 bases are TGCGCCAGCAGCCAAGATCAGGGCGACGGGGAGCTGTTTTTT. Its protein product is CASSQDQGDGELFF.

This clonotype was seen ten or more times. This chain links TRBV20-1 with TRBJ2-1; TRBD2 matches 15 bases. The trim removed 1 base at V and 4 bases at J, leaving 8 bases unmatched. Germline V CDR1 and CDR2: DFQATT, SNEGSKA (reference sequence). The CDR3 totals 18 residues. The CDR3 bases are TGCAGTGCTAGAGTGCCGGGACTAGCGGGGGGACCTTACAATGAGCAGTTCTTC. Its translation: CSARVPGLAGGPYNEQFF.

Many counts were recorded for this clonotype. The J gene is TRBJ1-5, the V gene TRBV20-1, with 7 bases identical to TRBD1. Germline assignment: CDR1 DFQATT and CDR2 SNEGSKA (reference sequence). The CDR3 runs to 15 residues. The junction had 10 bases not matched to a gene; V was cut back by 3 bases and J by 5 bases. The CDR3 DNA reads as TGCAGTGCTAGGATCTCTGACAGGGACTATCAGCCCCAGCATTTT. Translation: CSARISDRDYQPQHF.

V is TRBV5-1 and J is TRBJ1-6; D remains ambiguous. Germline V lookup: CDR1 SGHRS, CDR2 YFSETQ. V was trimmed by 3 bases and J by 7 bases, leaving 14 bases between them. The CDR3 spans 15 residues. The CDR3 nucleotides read TGCGCCAGCAGCTCGCCGGAGATGGGGAATTCACCCCTCCACTTT. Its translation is CASSSPEMGNSPLHF.

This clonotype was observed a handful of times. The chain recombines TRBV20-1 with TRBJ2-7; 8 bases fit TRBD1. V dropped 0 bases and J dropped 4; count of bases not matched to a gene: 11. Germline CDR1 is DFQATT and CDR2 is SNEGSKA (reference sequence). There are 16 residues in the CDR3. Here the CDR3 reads CSARDLQGQEGYEQYF. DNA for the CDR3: TGCAGTGCTAGAGATCTCCAGGGACAGGAGGGTTACGAGCAGTACTTC.

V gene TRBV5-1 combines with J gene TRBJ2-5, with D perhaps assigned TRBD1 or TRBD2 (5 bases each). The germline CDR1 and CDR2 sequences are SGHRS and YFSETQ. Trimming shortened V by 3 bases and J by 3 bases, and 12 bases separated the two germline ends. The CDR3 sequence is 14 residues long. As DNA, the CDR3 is TGCGCCAGCAGCTATCCGGGACGAGAAGAGACCCAGTACTTC. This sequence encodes CASSYPGREETQYF.

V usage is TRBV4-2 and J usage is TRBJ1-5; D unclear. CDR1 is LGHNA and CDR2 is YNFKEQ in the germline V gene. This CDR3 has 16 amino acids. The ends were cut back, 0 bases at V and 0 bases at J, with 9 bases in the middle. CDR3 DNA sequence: TGTGCCAGCAGCCAAGATTTGGGGTATAGCAATCAGCCCCAGCATTTT. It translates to CASSQDLGYSNQPQHF.

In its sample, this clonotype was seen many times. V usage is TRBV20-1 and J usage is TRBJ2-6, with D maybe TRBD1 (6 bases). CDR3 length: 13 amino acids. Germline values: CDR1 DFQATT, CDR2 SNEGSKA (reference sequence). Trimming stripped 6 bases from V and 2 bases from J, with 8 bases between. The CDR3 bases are TGCAGTGCAAGGACAGCTGGGGCCAACGTCCTGACTTTC. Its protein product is CSARTAGANVLTF.

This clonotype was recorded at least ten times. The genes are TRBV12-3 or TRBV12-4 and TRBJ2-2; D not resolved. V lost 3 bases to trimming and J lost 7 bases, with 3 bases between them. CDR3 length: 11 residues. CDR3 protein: CASSLHGELFF. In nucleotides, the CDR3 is TGTGCCAGCAGTTTGCACGGGGAGCTGTTTTTT.

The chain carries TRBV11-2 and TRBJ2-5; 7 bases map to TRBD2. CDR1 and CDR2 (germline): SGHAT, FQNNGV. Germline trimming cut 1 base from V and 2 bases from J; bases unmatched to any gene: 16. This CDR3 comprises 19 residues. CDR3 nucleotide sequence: TGTGCCAGCAGCTTAGGCCTTCTATCCCGGACTAGTTCTCAAGAGACCCAGTACTTC. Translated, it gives CASSLGLLSRTSSQETQYF. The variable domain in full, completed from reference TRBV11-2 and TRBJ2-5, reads EAGVAQSPRYKIIEKRQSVAFWCNPISGHATLYWYQQILGQGPKLLIQFQNNGVVDDSQLPKDRFSAERLKGVDSTLKIQPAKLEDSAVYLCASSLGLLSRTSSQETQYFGPGTRLLVL.

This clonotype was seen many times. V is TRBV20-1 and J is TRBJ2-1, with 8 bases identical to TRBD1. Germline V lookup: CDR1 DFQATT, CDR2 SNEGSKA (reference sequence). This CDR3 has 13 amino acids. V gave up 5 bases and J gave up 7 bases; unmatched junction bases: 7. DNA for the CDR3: TGCAGTGCTTTCCACAGGGGGAGGAATGAGCAGTTCTTC. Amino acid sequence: CSAFHRGRNEQFF.

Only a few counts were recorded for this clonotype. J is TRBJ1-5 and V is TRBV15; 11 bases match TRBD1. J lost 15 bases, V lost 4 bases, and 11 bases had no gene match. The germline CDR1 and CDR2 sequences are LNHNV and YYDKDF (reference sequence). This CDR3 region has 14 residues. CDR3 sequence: CATSKALDRGQLHF. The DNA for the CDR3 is TGTGCCACCAGCAAAGCCTTGGACAGGGGGCAACTGCATTTT.

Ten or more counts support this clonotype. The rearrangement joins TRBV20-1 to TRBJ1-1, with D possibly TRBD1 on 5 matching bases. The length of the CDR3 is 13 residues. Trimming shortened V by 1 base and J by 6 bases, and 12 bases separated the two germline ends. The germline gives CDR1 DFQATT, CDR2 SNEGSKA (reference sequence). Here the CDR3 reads CSARGGGKSEAFF. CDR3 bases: TGCAGTGCTAGAGGTGGGGGAAAGTCTGAAGCTTTCTTT.

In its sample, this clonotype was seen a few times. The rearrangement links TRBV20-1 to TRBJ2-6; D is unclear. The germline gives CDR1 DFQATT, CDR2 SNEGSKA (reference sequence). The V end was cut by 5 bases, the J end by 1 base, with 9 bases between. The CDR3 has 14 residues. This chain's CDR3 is CSAQRVSGANVLTF. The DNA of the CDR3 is TGCAGTGCTCAAAGGGTTTCTGGGGCCAACGTCCTGACTTTC.

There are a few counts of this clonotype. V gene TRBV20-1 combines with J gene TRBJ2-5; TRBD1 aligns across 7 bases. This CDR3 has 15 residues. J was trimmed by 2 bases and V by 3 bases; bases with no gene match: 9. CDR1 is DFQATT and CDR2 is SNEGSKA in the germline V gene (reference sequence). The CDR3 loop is CSASLPGQPQETQYF. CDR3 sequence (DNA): TGCAGTGCTAGCCTCCCGGGACAGCCACAAGAGACCCAGTACTTC.

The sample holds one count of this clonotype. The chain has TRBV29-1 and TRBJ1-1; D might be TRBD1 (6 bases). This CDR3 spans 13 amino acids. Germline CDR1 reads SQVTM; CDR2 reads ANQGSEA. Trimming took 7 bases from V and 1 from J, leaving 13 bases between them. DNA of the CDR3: TGCAGCGGCAGAGGGGGACCGAACACTGAAGCTTTCTTT. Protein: CSGRGGPNTEAFF.

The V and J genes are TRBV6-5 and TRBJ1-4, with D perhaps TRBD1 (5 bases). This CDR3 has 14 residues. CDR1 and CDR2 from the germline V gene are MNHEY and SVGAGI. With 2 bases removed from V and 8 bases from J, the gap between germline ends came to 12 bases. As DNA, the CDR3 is TGTGCCAGCAGTTACAGAACAGGTTGGGAAAAACTGTTTTTT. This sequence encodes CASSYRTGWEKLFF.

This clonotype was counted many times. The CDR3 bases are TGCAGCGCCGTGACTAGCGGGGCGTACAATGAGCAGTTCTTC. It translates to CSAVTSGAYNEQFF. The V call is TRBV29-1, the J call TRBJ2-1, with 11 nucleotides matching TRBD2. The V gene's germline CDR1 is SQVTM and CDR2 ANQGSEA. V was clipped by 7 bases and J by 4 bases; unmatched bases: 6. CDR3 size: 14 residues.